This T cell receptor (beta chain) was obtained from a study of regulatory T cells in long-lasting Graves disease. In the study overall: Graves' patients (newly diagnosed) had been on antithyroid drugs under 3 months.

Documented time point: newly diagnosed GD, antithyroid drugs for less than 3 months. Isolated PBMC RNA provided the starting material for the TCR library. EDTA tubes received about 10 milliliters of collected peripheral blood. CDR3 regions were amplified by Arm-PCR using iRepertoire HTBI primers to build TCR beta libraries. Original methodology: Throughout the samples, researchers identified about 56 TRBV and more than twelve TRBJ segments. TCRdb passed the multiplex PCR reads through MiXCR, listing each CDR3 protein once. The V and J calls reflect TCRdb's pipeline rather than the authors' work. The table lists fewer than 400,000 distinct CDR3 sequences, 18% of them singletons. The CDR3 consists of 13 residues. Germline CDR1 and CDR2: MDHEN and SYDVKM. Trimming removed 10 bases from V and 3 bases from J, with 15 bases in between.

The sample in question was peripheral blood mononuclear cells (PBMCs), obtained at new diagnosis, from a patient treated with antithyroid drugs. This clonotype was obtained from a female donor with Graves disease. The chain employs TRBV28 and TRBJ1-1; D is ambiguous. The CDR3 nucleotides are TGTGCCACTCGGACCGGGAAGTACACTGAAGCTTTCTTT. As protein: CATRTGKYTEAFF.